Listed here are 5 T cell receptor beta chains from one sample, sequenced in a study of early stage breast cancer tumors. Libraries were prepared by immunoSEQ multiplex PCR; TCRdb keeps only in-frame clonotypes and omits some of them. This table has 13,000 to 15,000 clones, around 85% appearing once. The sample was normal breast tissue next to the tumor. The receptors were gathered from a person under 45 with breast cancer.

V usage is TRBV30 and J usage is TRBJ2-7; 9 positions agree with TRBD1. Trimming cost V 1 base and J 6 bases; bases outside gene matches: 16. There are 17 residues in the CDR3. Germline V gene sequence: CDR1 GTSNPN, CDR2 SVGIG (reference sequence). The CDR3 sequence is CAWSEFAGTGTGLEQYF. The CDR3 DNA sequence: TGTGCCTGGAGTGAGTTCGCGGGGACCGGGACAGGGCTCGAGCAGTACTTC.

This chain connects TRBV5-6 to TRBJ1-1; D unclear. In germline, CDR1 is SGHDT, CDR2 YYEEEE. The length of the CDR3 is 15 residues. Deletions cut 2 bases from V and 6 bases from J, with 17 bases between. The CDR3 DNA sequence: TGTGCCAGCAGCTTCCCCGGGTTCAGTGGGTCTGAAGCTTTCTTT. It specifies CASSFPGFSGSEAFF.

This clone has just a few counts. This sequence joins TRBV7-3 and TRBJ2-2, with 9 bases fitting TRBD2. The trim removed 5 bases at V and 4 bases at J, leaving 8 bases unmatched. The CDR3 covers 16 residues. The germline V gene encodes CDR1 SGHTA and CDR2 FQGTGA. CDR3 DNA sequence: TGTGCCAGCAGCATAAGCGGGGGGCTGAGCACCGGGGAGCTGTTTTTT. Its protein is CASSISGGLSTGELFF.

The rearrangement uses TRBV11-3 and TRBJ2-3; D possibly uses TRBD1 or TRBD2 (5 bases each). The V gene's germline CDR1 is SGHNT and CDR2 YENEEA. This CDR3 is 15 amino acids long. Trimming cost V 1 base and J 0 bases, with 8 bases left between them. The CDR3 coding sequence is TGTGCCAGCAGCTTAGGGGACCGAAGCACAGATACGCAGTATTTT. It is translated as CASSLGDRSTDTQYF.

The chain combines TRBV9 with TRBJ2-7; D remains unclear. Deletions cut 0 bases from V and 3 bases from J, with 10 bases between. Germline lookup yields CDR1 SGDLS and CDR2 YYNGEE. CDR3 length equals 14 residues. CDR3: CASSVDGVDYEQYF. The DNA for the CDR3 is TGTGCCAGCAGCGTAGACGGCGTCGACTACGAGCAGTACTTC.